The subject of this entry is one T cell receptor beta chain. The antigen is not known. The sample belongs to a study of cytomegalovirus exposure and HLA in healthy donors. Primers: 60 Vbeta forward and 13 Jbeta reverse. Assay: immunoSEQ multiplex PCR; the TCRdb copy retains only in-frame clones and omits some. Of some 190,000 clones listed, 74% are singletons. Regarding the study as a whole: Most of the CMV-associated TCR beta chains (in a later analysis) appeared to be HLA-restricted. Available immune exposure information covered CMV serostatus only. Follow-up analysis found HLA locus-dependent TCR association rates, highest for DRB1 and lowest for HLA-C.

This CDR3 has 14 residues. Germline CDR1 reads SGHTA; CDR2 reads FQGNSA. V was pared by 3 bases and J by 5 bases, with 4 bases of the junction left unmatched. The receptor was derived from a young woman in good health and CMV-seropositive. Sequencing used PBMCs. The chain carries TRBV7-2 and TRBJ1-5; 7 positions agree with TRBD1. Here the CDR3 DNA reads TGTGCCAGCAGCTTGAGGGGGCCGGATCAGCCCCAGCATTTT. This codes for CASSLRGPDQPQHF.